A single sample gave rise to the 2 T cell receptor beta chains below, sequenced in a study of shared clonotypes between healthy human individuals. The protocol was immunoSEQ multiplex PCR, while the TCRdb copy is restricted to in-frame clones and leaves out a portion. The repertoire holds under 2,500,000 clones, 90% to 96% seen once, with less than 0.15% in the top ten. Material for sequencing was naive CD4+ T cells sorted from blood. Subset denoted: CD45RA+ positively selected. Receptors originate from a man aged 18 to 29 in good health.

This clone was seen just once. CDR3 DNA: TGTGCCAGCAGTGATGATCAGGGGGCGATAAGGAACATTCAGTACTTC. Amino acid sequence: CASSDDQGAIRNIQYF. This chain links TRBV28 with TRBJ2-4, with 8 bases matching TRBD1. After removal of 5 bases from V and 7 bases from J, the junction contained 13 bases not matched to a gene. In germline, CDR1 is MDHEN, CDR2 SYDVKM. CDR3 length: 16 amino acids.

As for this clone: Other DNA variants within this sample encode the same CDR3. This rearrangement joins TRBV19 to TRBJ1-5, with unresolved D. V lost 5 bases, J lost 1 base, and 12 bases lay in between. This CDR3 region has 15 residues. Germline CDR1 and CDR2: LNHDA and SQIVND (reference sequence). CDR3 region: CASSPRVGSNQPQHF. The CDR3 DNA follows: TGTGCCAGTAGTCCTAGGGTAGGAAGCAATCAGCCCCAGCATTTT.